The clone carrying this T cell receptor (beta chain) appeared many times. Its cognate antigen is unknown. The second PCR ran roughly 7 to 11 cycles with a sample-barcoded 5' primer and J-beta primers. TCRdb reprocessed the 5' RACE reads with MiXCR, giving one entry per CDR3 protein. The repertoire holds roughly 900,000 distinct CDR3 sequences, with roughly 26% as singletons. The V gene's germline CDR1 is WSHSY and CDR2 SAAADI. V was pared by 2 bases and J by 2 bases, with 10 bases between. The CDR3 is 15 residues long. This sample was included in a study of blood T cells in healthy people across ages. Study-wide results and caveats: PBMCs left unsorted prevented a conclusive naive versus antigen-experienced comparison. Diversity was higher, and naive CD4+ cells more numerous, in long-lived donors than in aged donors.

The sequencing sample was made of blood. The sequence came from a woman aged 80 or over in good health. The V gene is TRBV10-2, the J gene TRBJ2-1; no definite D call. In DNA form, the CDR3 reads TGCGCCAGCAGTGAGGGCAGAGGCGCCTACAATGAGCAGTTCTTC. This codes for CASSEGRGAYNEQFF.